The 21 T cell receptor beta chains given below trace back to one sample, sequenced in a study of T cell changes during pregnancy in multiple sclerosis. Sequencing used immunoSEQ multiplex PCR; TCRdb keeps in-frame clones, though not all of them. Of tens of thousands of clones in the sample, approximately 92% were seen once. The specimen comprised peripheral blood, sampled in the first trimester of pregnancy. These receptors came from a female donor with multiple sclerosis, enrolled in a pregnancy study.

This clone was recorded only once. The gene calls are TRBV6-1 and TRBJ1-5; D gene unclear. V lost 4 bases to trimming and J lost 4 bases, with 8 bases between them. Germline CDR1 is MNHNS and CDR2 is SASEGT. The CDR3 covers 13 residues. The CDR3 sequence: CASSVPLNQPQHF. The CDR3 DNA is TGTGCCAGCAGTGTCCCCCTTAATCAGCCCCAGCATTTT.

The rearrangement links TRBV9 to TRBJ2-7; 10 positions agree with TRBD1. This CDR3 region has 17 residues. V dropped 0 bases and J dropped 4; count of bases not matched to a gene: 10. Germline-derived CDR1 and CDR2 are SGDLS and YYNGEE. The CDR3 DNA follows: TGTGCCAGCAGCGTAGCGGGACCTGGACAGGGGGGGTACGAGCAGTACTTC. It codes for CASSVAGPGQGGYEQYF. Full variable domain (remainder filled in from reference TRBV9 and TRBJ2-7): DSGVTQTPKHLITATGQRVTLRCSPRSGDLSVYWYQQSLDQGLQFLIQYYNGEERAKGNILERFSAQQFPDLHSELNLSSLELGDSALYFCASSVAGPGQGGYEQYFGPGTRLTVT.

The chain employs TRBV28 and TRBJ2-7; D is perhaps TRBD1 (6 bases). The germline V gene encodes CDR1 MDHEN and CDR2 SYDVKM. Trimming removed 5 bases from V and 4 bases from J, with 15 bases in between. The CDR3 sequence is 14 residues long. As DNA, the CDR3 is TGTGCCAGCAGTGCCCCAGGACAGTTGTACGAGCAGTACTTC. Protein sequence: CASSAPGQLYEQYF.

The CDR3 reads CASSFASGSSSPEQFF. The DNA of the CDR3 is TGTGCCAGCAGTTTTGCTAGCGGGAGCTCTTCCCCCGAGCAGTTCTTC. V is TRBV6-5 and J is TRBJ2-1; 10 positions agree with TRBD2. CDR1 MNHEY and CDR2 SVGAGI come from the germline V gene. V lost 4 bases and J lost 10; bases outside the gene matches: 13. This CDR3 has 16 amino acids.

This clone was counted between two and nine times. This chain links TRBV5-1 with TRBJ1-1; D is perhaps TRBD1 (5 bases). Germline-derived CDR1 and CDR2 are SGHRS and YFSETQ. The V end lost 0 bases, the J end lost 5 bases, and 14 bases lay between the germline ends. The CDR3 length is 15 residues. CDR3 DNA: TGCGCCAGCAGCTTGGAGGGGATGGAGGGGACTGAAGCTTTCTTT. Its translation: CASSLEGMEGTEAFF.

The V and J genes are TRBV27 and TRBJ1-5; D remains ambiguous. CDR1 is MNHEY, CDR2 SMNVEV, per germline (reference sequence). The CDR3 loop spans 16 amino acids. V gave up 3 bases and J gave up 0 bases, with 12 bases separating them. The CDR3 region has the DNA TGTGCCAGCAGTTTTGGGCAGCCGTATAGCAATCAGCCCCAGCATTTT. This sequence encodes CASSFGQPYSNQPQHF.

J is TRBJ2-6 and V is TRBV7-8, with D possibly being TRBD1 (5 bases). The CDR3 is 19 amino acids. Germline V gene sequence: CDR1 SGHVS, CDR2 FQNEAQ. Trimming removed 5 bases at V and 3 bases at J, with 23 bases between. The CDR3 protein is CASSRRVVGEGSGANVLTF. The CDR3 DNA follows: TGTGCCAGCAGCCGCCGGGTGGTAGGGGAAGGCAGTGGGGCCAACGTCCTGACTTTC.

The chain couples TRBV19 to TRBJ2-7; TRBD1 aligns across 8 bases. V trimming: 4 bases; J trimming: 1 base; junction bases outside the gene matches: 3. CDR1 LNHDA and CDR2 SQIVND come from the germline V gene (reference sequence). The CDR3 spans 14 residues. The CDR3 DNA reads TGTGCCAGTAGTAACCAGGGGGCATCCTACGAGCAGTACTTC. Protein sequence: CASSNQGASYEQYF.

The rearrangement joins TRBV9 to TRBJ1-1; 7 nucleotides agree with TRBD1. The CDR3 totals 14 residues. Unmatched junction bases numbered 4, after V lost 4 bases and J lost 1 base. CDR1 is SGDLS and CDR2 is YYNGEE in the germline V gene. Here the CDR3 reads CASSPRQGNTEAFF. CDR3 DNA: TGTGCCAGCAGCCCCCGACAGGGGAACACTGAAGCTTTCTTT.

CDR3 DNA: TGTGCCAGCAGTCGACTAGCGGGGGGGCAGAATGAGCAGTTCTTC. Translation gives CASSRLAGGQNEQFF. V and J are TRBV6-5 and TRBJ2-1, with TRBD2 identical over 14 bases. V shed 5 bases and J 7 bases; nucleotides not matched to a gene: 4. The CDR3 is 15 residues long. The germline CDR1 and CDR2 sequences are MNHEY and SVGAGI.

The chain uses TRBV7-2 and TRBJ1-2; 7 bases line up with TRBD1. This CDR3 has 15 amino acids. The V gene's germline CDR1 is SGHTA and CDR2 FQGNSA. After removal of 0 bases from V and 3 bases from J, the junction contained 4 bases not matched to a gene. This CDR3 reads CASSLAQGGDYGYTF. CDR3 nucleotide sequence: TGTGCCAGCAGCTTAGCCCAAGGGGGCGACTATGGCTACACCTTC.

This chain links TRBV4-2 with TRBJ2-7; the D gene is possibly TRBD2 (6 bases). The germline V gene encodes CDR1 LGHNA and CDR2 YNFKEQ. The CDR3 is 15 residues long. Trimming pared 4 bases from V and 4 bases from J, leaving 17 bases between. CDR3: CASSLKDGSGYEQYF. CDR3 nucleotides: TGTGCCAGCAGCCTCAAGGACGGGAGCGGGTACGAGCAGTACTTC.

The rearrangement links TRBV28 to TRBJ2-2; perhaps TRBD2 as D (6 bases). The V end was cut by 6 bases, the J end by 8 bases, with 10 bases between. The CDR3 loop spans 12 amino acids. The V gene's germline CDR1 is MDHEN and CDR2 SYDVKM. The CDR3 DNA is TGTGCCAGCAGGTCAGGGAGGGGGGAGCTGTTTTTT. Amino acids: CASRSGRGELFF.

The V and J genes are TRBV6-6 and TRBJ1-3, with 7 bases matching TRBD1. Germline assignment: CDR1 MNHNY and CDR2 SVGAGI (reference sequence). The length of the CDR3 is 15 residues. Trimming took 5 bases from V and 1 from J; bases not matched to a gene: 5. The CDR3 DNA sequence: TGTGCCAGCAGTAAGGGACAGCTTTCTGGAAACACCATATATTTT. This gives the protein CASSKGQLSGNTIYF.

This clone is a singleton in its sample. V gene TRBV7-2 combines with J gene TRBJ2-3; D is uncertain. Germline lookup yields CDR1 SGHTA and CDR2 FQGNSA. V was pared by 2 bases and J by 0 bases, with 9 bases between. The CDR3 length is 15 residues. CDR3 region: CASSLPRVSTDTQYF. In DNA, the CDR3 is TGTGCCAGCAGCTTACCTCGAGTTAGCACAGATACGCAGTATTTT.

This clone was counted between two and nine times. V gene TRBV12-5 combines with J gene TRBJ1-1; D is uncertain. Trimming left V 3 bases short and J 4 bases short, with 9 bases between. The CDR3 loop spans 13 amino acids. CDR1 LGHNT and CDR2 FRNRAP come from the germline V gene. The CDR3 protein is CASGFDSGTEAFF. The CDR3 bases are TGTGCTAGTGGTTTTGATTCCGGCACTGAAGCTTTCTTT.

The chain employs TRBV5-1 and TRBJ2-3, with 7 bases aligning to TRBD2. Trimming at V came to 0 bases and at J to 1 base, leaving 5 bases not matched to a gene. The CDR3 is made up of 16 amino acids. Germline V CDR1 and CDR2: SGHRS, YFSETQ. The DNA of the CDR3 is TGCGCCAGCAGCTTGGGGAGCGGGACGGGCACAGATACGCAGTATTTT. Protein: CASSLGSGTGTDTQYF.

V and J are TRBV6-6 and TRBJ1-1, with 7 bases identical to TRBD1. CDR3 length: 15 amino acids. Germline trimming cut 0 bases from V and 4 bases from J; bases unmatched to any gene: 5. Germline V gene sequence: CDR1 MNHNY, CDR2 SVGAGI (reference sequence). This chain's CDR3 is CASSYSGGAGTEAFF. The CDR3 nucleotides are TGTGCCAGCAGTTACTCAGGGGGCGCCGGCACTGAAGCTTTCTTT.

The chain recombines TRBV6-6 with TRBJ2-1, with 10 bases identical to TRBD2. Germline CDR1 and CDR2: MNHNY and SVGAGI (reference sequence). V lost 0 bases, J lost 4 bases, and 3 bases stayed unmatched. CDR3 length: 16 amino acids. As DNA, the CDR3 is TGTGCCAGCAGTTACTCGAGGACTAGCGGATACAATGAGCAGTTCTTC. Amino acids: CASSYSRTSGYNEQFF.

V is TRBV6-1 and J is TRBJ2-5; 11 nucleotides match TRBD1. Unmatched junction bases numbered 9, after V lost 4 bases and J lost 5 bases. Germline CDR1 is MNHNS and CDR2 is SASEGT. The CDR3 covers 16 residues. The CDR3 coding sequence is TGTGCCAGCAGTGCAGGGACAGGGGGATTTGGGGAGACCCAGTACTTC. Its translation is CASSAGTGGFGETQYF.

In DNA form, the CDR3 reads TGTGCCAGCAGCGTAGAGCCGACAGGGGTTGGTGAGCAGTACTTC. Translation: CASSVEPTGVGEQYF. V gene TRBV9 combines with J gene TRBJ2-7, with TRBD1 matching over 8 bases. The length of the CDR3 is 15 residues. V dropped 0 bases and J dropped 7; count of bases not matched to a gene: 9. Per germline, CDR1 SGDLS and CDR2 YYNGEE.